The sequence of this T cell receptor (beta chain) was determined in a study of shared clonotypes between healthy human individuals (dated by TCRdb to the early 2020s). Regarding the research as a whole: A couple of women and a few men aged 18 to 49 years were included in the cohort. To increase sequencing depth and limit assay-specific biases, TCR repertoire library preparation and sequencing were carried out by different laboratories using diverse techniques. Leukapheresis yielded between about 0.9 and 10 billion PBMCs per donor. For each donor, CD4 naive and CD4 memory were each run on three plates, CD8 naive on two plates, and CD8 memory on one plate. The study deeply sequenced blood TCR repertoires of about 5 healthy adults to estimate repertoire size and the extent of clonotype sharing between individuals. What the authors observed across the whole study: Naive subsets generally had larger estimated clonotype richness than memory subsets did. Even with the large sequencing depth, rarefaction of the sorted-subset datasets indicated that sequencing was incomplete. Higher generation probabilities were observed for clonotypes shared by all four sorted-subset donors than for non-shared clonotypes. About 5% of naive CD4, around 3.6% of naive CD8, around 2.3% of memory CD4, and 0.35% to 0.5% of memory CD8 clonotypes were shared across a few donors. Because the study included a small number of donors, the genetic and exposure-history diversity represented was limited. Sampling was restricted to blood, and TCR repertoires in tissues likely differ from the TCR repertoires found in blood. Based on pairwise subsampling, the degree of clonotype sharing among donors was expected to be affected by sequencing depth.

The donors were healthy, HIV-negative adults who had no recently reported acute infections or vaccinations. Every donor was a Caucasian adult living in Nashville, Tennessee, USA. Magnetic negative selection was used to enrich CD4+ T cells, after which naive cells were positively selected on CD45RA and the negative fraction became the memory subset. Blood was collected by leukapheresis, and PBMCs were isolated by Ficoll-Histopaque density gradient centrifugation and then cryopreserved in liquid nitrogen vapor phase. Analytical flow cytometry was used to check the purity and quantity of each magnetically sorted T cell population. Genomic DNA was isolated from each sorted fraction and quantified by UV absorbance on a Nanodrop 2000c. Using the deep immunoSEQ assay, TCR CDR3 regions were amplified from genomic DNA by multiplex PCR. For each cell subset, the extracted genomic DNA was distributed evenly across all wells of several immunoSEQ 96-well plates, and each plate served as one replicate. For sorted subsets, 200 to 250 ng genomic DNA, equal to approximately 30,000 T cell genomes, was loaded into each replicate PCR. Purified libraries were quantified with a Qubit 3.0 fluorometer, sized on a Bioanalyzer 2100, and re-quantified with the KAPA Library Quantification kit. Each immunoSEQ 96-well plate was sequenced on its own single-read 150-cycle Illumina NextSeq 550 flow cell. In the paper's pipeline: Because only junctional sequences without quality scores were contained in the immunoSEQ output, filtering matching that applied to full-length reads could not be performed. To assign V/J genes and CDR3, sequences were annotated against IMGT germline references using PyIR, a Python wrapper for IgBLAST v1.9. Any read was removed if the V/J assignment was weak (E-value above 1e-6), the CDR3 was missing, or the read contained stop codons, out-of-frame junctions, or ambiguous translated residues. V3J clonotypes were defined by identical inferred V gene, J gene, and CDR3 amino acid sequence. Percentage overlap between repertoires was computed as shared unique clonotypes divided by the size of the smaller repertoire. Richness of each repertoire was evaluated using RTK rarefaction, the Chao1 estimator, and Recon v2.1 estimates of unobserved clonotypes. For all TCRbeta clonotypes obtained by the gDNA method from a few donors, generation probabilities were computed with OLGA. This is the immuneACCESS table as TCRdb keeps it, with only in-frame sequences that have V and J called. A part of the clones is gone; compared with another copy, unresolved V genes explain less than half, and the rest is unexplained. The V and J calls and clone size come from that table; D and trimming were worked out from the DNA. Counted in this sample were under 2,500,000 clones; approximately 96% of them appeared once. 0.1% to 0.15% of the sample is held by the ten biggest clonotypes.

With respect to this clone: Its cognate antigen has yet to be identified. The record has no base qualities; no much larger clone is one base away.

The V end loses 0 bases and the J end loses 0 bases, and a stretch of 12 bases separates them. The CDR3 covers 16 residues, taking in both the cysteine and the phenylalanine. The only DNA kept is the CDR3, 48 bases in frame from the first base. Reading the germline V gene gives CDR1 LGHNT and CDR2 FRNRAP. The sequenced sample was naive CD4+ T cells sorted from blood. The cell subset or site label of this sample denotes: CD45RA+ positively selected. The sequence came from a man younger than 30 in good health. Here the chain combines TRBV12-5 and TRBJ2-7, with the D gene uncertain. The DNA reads TGTGCTAGTGGTTTGGTAAGGGTAAGTATCTCCTACGAGCAGTACTTC. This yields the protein CASGLVRVSISYEQYF.